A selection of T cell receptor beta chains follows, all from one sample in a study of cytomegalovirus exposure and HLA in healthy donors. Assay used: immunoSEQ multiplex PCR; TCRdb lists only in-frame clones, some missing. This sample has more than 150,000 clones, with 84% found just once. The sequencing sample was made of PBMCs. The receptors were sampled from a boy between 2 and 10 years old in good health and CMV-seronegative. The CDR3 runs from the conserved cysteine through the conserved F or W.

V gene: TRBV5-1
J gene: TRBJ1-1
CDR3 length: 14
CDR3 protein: CASSLRDKNTEAFF

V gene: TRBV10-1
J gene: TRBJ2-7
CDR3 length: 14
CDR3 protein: CASSQGTGDGKQYF

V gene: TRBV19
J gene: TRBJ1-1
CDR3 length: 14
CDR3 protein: CASSGGQLNTEAFF

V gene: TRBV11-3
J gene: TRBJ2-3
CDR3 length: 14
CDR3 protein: CASSTGSVADTQYF

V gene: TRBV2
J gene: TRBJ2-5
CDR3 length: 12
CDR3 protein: CATGLAEETQYF

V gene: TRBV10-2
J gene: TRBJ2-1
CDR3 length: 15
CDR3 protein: CASSERRSSYNEQFF

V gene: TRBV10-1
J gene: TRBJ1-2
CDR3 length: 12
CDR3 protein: CASSGGSYGYTF

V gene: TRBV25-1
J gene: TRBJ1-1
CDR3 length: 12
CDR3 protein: CASSERGQTAFF

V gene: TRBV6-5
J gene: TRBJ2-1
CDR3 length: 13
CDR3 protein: CASSYSSSHEQFF

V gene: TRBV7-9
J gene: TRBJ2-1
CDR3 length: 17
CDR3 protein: CASSLAVASGSYNEQFF

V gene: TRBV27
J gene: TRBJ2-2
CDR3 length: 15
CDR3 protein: CASGLLADFTGELFF